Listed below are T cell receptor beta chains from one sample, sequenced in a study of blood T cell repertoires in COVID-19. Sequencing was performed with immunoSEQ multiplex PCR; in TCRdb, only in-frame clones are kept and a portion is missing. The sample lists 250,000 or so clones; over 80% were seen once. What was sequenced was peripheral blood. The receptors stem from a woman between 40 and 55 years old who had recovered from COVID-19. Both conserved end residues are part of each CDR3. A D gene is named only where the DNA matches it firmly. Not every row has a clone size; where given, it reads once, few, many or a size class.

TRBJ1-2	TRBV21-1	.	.	TGTGCCAGCAGCAAACAGGCGGGGCTGGCGTATGGCTACACCTTC	CASSKQAGLAYGYTF
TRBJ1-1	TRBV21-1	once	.	TGTGCCAGCAGCAAAGTAGGGAGAGGGGGCGCAGTCACTGAAGCTTTCTTT	CASSKVGRGGAVTEAFF
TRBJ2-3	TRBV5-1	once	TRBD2	TGCGCCAGCAGCTTGCAGGCTAGCGGGGGGGGCACAGATACGCAGTATTTT	CASSLQASGGGTDTQYF
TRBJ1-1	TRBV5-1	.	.	TGCGCCAGCAGCCGTACAGGGTTTGGCACTGAAGCTTTCTTT	CASSRTGFGTEAFF
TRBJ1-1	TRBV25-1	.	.	TGTGCCAGCAGCCCCCTTGGGGGGGCGGTGGGGACTGAAGCTTTCTTT	CASSPLGGAVGTEAFF
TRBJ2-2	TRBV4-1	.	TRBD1	TGCGCCAGCAGCCAAGATCAGCGGACAGGGGCCGGGGAGCTGTTTTTT	CASSQDQRTGAGELFF
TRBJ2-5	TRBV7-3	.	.	TGTGCCAGCAGCTTAACTAGGGGGGGAGAGGAGACCCAGTACTTC	CASSLTRGGEETQYF
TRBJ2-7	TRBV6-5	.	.	TGTGCCACCCGCCGGGGGTTGGGTGGCTACGAGCAGTACTTC	CATRRGLGGYEQYF
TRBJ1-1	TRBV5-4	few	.	TGTGCCAGCAGCTTAAAATGGACAGAAATCACTGAAGCTTTCTTT	CASSLKWTEITEAFF
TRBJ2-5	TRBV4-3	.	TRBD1	TGCGCCAGCAGCCAAGCCTTCGAGGACAGGGGGTCCCGAGAGACCCAGTACTTC	CASSQAFEDRGSRETQYF
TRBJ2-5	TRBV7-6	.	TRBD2	TGTGCCAGCAGCTTTGGCGGGGGGGCTACGGAGACCCAGTACTTC	CASSFGGGATETQYF
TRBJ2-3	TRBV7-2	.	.	TGTGCCAGCAGCTTACAAGGGGCACACTATACGCAGTATTTT	CASSLQGAHYTQYF
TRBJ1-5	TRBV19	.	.	TGTGCCAGTAGTCAGAGGGGCAATCAGCCCCAGCATTTT	CASSQRGNQPQHF
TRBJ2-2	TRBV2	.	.	TGTGCCAGCACCCCTCGGGGGGCTGCCGGGGAGCTGTTTTTT	CASTPRGAAGELFF
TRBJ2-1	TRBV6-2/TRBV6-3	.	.	TGTGCCAGCAGTTACTCGGAGGGGAATGAGCAGTTCTTC	CASSYSEGNEQFF
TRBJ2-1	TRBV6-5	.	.	TGTGCCAGCAGTTACGTTCAGGGCAGGAATGAGCAGTTCTTC	CASSYVQGRNEQFF